This T cell receptor (beta chain) was profiled in a study of cytomegalovirus exposure and HLA in healthy donors. V lost 5 bases to trimming and J lost 4 bases, with 14 bases between them. CDR1 and CDR2 from the germline V gene are SEHNR and FQNEAQ (reference sequence). This CDR3 comprises 14 residues. Primers: 60 Vbeta forward and 13 Jbeta reverse. The method was immunoSEQ multiplex PCR; TCRdb's version includes in-frame clones alone and lacks a portion of them. The top ten hold around a tenth of the sample, which has around 100,000 clones, around 77% seen once. The sample consisted of PBMCs. The genes are TRBV7-9 and TRBJ1-1; tentatively, D is TRBD1 (6 bases). The sequence came from a male donor in good health and CMV-seropositive. This CDR3 is CASSATGLGTEAFF. CDR3 DNA: TGTGCCAGCAGCGCCACAGGGCTGGGCACTGAAGCTTTCTTT.